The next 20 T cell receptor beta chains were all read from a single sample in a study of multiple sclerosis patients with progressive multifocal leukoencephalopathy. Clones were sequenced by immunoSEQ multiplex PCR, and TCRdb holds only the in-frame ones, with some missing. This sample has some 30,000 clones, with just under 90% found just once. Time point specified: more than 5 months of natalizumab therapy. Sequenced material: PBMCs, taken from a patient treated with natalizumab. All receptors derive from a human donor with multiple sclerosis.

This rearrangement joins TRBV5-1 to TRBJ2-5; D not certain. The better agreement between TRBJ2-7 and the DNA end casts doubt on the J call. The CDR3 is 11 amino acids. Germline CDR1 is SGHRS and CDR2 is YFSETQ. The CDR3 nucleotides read TGCGCCAGCAGCTTATTAGGCGAGCAGTACTTC. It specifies CASSLLGEQYF.

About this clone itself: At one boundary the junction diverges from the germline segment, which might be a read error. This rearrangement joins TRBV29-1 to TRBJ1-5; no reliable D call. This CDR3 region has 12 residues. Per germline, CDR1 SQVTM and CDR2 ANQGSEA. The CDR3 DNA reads TGCGGCGTTGTTCCAAACGGTCAGCCCCAGCATTTT. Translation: CGVVPNGQPQHF.

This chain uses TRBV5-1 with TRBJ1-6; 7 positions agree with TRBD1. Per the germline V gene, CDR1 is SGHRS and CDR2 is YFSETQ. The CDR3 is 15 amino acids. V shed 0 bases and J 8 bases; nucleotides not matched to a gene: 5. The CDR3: CASSLEAGGDSPLHF. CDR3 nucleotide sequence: TGCGCCAGCAGCTTGGAGGCAGGGGGGGATTCACCCCTCCACTTT.

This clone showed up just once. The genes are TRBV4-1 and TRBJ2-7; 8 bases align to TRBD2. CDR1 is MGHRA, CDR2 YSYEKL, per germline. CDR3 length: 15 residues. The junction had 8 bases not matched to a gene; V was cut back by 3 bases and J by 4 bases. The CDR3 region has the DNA TGCGCCAGCAGCCACCCCCGACTAGCGCCGTACGAGCAGTACTTC. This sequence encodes CASSHPRLAPYEQYF.

The CDR3 DNA is TGTGCCAGCAGCCCCCTCAAAGGGCCCAGGATTGGAAACACCATATATTTT. Translating gives CASSPLKGPRIGNTIYF. V is TRBV28 and J is TRBJ1-3; D is ambiguous. V was shortened by 6 bases and J by 3 bases, with 21 bases between the two germline ends. This CDR3 region has 17 residues. Germline CDR1 MDHEN, CDR2 SYDVKM.

CDR3 DNA: TGTGCCAGCAGCACGATGGGTAGCGGGAGTGACTACGAGCAGTACTTC. Its translation is CASSTMGSGSDYEQYF. V is TRBV9 and J is TRBJ2-7; TRBD2 aligns across 9 bases. The CDR3 covers 16 residues. CDR1 is SGDLS and CDR2 is YYNGEE in the germline V gene. V lost 4 bases to trimming and J lost 3 bases; unmatched junction nucleotides: 11.

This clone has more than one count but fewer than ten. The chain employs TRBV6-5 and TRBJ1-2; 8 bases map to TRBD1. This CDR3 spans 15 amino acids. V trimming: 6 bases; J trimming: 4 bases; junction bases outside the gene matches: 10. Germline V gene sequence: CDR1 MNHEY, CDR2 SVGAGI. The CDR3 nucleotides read TGTGCCAGCAGCGCCGACCGACAGGGGAGCTATGGCTACACCTTC. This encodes CASSADRQGSYGYTF.

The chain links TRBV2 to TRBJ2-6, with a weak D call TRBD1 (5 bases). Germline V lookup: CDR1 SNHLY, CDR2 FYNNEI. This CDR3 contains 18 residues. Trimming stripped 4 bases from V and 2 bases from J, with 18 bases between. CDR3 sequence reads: CASSVLGAGSPGANVLTF. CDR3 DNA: TGTGCCAGCAGTGTCTTAGGTGCAGGGTCTCCTGGGGCCAACGTCCTGACTTTC.

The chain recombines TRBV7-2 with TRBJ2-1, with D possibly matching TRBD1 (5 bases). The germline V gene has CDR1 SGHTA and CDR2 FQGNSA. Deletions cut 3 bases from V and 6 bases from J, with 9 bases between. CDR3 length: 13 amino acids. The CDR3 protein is CASSLGPGNEQFF. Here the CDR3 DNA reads TGTGCCAGCAGCTTGGGGCCGGGCAATGAGCAGTTCTTC.

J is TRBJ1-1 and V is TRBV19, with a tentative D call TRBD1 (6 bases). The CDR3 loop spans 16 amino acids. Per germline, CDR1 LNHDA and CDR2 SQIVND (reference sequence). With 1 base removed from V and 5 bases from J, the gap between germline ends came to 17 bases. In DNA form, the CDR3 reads TGTGCCAGTAGTATAGTGGCCGGACAGCCGGGGACTGAAGCTTTCTTT. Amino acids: CASSIVAGQPGTEAFF.

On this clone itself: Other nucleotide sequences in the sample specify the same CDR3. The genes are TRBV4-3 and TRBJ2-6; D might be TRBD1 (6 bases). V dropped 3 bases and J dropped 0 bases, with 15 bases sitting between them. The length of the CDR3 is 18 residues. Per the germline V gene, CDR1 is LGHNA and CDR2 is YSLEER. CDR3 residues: CASSQDDRPPSGANVLTF. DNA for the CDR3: TGCGCCAGCAGCCAGGACGACAGGCCTCCCTCTGGGGCCAACGTCCTGACTTTC.

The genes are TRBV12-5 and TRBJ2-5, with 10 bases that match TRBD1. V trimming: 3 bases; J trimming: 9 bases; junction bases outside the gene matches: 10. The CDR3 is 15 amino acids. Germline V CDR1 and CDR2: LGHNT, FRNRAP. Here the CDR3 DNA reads TGTGCTAGTGGTTTCCTTGGGACAGGGGATACCCCCCAGTACTTC. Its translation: CASGFLGTGDTPQYF.

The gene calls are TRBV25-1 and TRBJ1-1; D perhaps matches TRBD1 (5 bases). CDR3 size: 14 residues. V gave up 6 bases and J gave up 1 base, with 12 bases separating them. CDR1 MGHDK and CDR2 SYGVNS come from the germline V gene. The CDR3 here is CASSPYGGNTEAFF. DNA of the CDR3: TGTGCCAGCAGCCCATACGGGGGGAACACTGAAGCTTTCTTT.

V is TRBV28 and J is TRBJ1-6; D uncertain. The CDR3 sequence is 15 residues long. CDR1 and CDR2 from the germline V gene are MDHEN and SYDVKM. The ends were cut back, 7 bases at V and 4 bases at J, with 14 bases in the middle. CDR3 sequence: CASNLRIGYNSPLHF. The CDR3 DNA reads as TGTGCCAGCAATCTTCGGATAGGGTATAATTCACCCCTCCACTTT.

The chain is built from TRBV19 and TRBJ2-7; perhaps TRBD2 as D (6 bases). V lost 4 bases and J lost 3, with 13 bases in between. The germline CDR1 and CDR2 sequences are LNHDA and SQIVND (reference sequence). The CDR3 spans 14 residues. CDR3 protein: CASSRGLPLYEQYF. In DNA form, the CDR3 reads TGTGCCAGTAGTAGGGGACTGCCCCTCTACGAGCAGTACTTC.

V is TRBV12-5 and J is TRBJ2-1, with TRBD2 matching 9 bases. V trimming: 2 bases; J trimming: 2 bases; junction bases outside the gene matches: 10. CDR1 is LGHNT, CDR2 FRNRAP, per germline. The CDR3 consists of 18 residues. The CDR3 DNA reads TGTGCTAGTGGTTTGCGGACAGTTGCGGGAGGGCCCTACAATGAGCAGTTCTTC. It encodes CASGLRTVAGGPYNEQFF.

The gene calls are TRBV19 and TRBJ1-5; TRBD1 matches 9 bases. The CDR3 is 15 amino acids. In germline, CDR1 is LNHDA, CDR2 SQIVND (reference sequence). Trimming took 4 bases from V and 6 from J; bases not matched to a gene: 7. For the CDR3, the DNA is TGTGCCAGTAGTAACAACAGGGGGCAAGGTCAGCCCCAGCATTTT. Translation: CASSNNRGQGQPQHF.

CDR3 DNA sequence: TGTGCCAGCAGCTTCCTTGCGGTGCGCAATGAGCAGTTCTTC. This sequence encodes CASSFLAVRNEQFF. The rearrangement uses TRBV11-2 and TRBJ2-1, with D hard to call. Between the trimmed V and J ends, which lost 3 bases and 6 bases, there was a span of 12 bases. Germline V gene sequence: CDR1 SGHAT, CDR2 FQNNGV. The CDR3 sequence is 14 residues long.

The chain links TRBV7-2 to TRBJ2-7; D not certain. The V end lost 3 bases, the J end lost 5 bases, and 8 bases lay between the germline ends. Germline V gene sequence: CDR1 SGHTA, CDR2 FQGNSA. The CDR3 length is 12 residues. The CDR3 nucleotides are TGTGCCAGCAGCTTGCGTCCCCACGAGCAGTACTTC. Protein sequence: CASSLRPHEQYF.

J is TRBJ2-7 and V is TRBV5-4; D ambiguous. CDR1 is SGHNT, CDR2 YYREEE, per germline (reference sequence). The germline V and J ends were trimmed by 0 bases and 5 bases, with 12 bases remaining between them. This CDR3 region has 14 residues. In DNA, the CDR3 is TGTGCCAGCAGCTTGGTGGGTCGTGACGACGAGCAGTACTTC. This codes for CASSLVGRDDEQYF.